These 19 T cell receptor beta chains came from one sample sequenced in a study of blood T cells in healthy people across ages. The second PCR ran about 6 to 11 cycles with a sample-barcoded 5' primer and J-beta primers. TCRdb reprocessed the 5' RACE reads via MiXCR and lists one record per CDR3 protein. The data hold about 1.1 million distinct CDR3 sequences, with around two fifths observed a single time. The sample was blood. The source is a man aged 18 to 29 in good health.

The gene calls are TRBV20-1 and TRBJ1-2, with no clear D. In germline, CDR1 is DFQATT, CDR2 SNEGSKA (reference sequence). CDR3 length: 10 amino acids. Trimming removed 5 bases from V and 8 bases from J, with 9 bases in between. CDR3 sequence: CSAQFGGYTF. In nucleotides, the CDR3 is TGCAGTGCTCAGTTTGGAGGCTACACCTTC.

V and J are TRBV4-2 and TRBJ2-5; no reliable D call. The CDR3 has 14 amino acids. CDR1 LGHNA and CDR2 YNFKEQ come from the germline V gene. V lost 0 bases and J lost 1, with 6 bases in between. DNA for the CDR3: TGTGCCAGCAGCCAAGATCGCAGCCAAGAGACCCAGTACTTC. It encodes CASSQDRSQETQYF.

This clonotype was detected a few times. V and J are TRBV20-1 and TRBJ1-2, with TRBD1 matching over 7 bases. The CDR3 consists of 15 residues. The ends lost 1 base at V and 5 bases at J; junction bases unmatched: 10. CDR1 DFQATT and CDR2 SNEGSKA come from the germline V gene (reference sequence). CDR3 region: CSARVVGGAEYGYTF. CDR3 DNA: TGCAGTGCTAGAGTGGTAGGGGGCGCGGAGTATGGCTACACCTTC.

V is TRBV20-1 and J is TRBJ2-7, with 8 bases that match TRBD1. Looked up from germline, CDR1 is DFQATT and CDR2 is SNEGSKA (reference sequence). Trimming at V came to 4 bases and at J to 3 bases, leaving 11 bases not matched to a gene. The length of the CDR3 is 15 residues. CDR3 bases: TGCAGTGCTATTAGCCCCGGGACAGGCTTCTACGAGCAGTACTTC. It specifies CSAISPGTGFYEQYF.

The V gene is TRBV7-2, the J gene TRBJ2-7; TRBD1 aligns across 7 bases. J gave up 6 bases and V 6 bases, and 8 bases lay outside the gene matches. Germline CDR1 and CDR2: SGHTA and FQGNSA. The CDR3 is made up of 13 amino acids. The CDR3 protein is CASRNDRVGEQYF. DNA for the CDR3: TGTGCCAGCAGAAATGACAGGGTAGGCGAGCAGTACTTC.

This sequence joins TRBV12-3 or TRBV12-4 and TRBJ2-3; 10 bases align to TRBD2. CDR3 length: 16 residues. V shed 5 bases, J shed 4 bases, and the junction held 9 bases outside the gene matches. The CDR3 region is CASSTQGLARADTQYF. CDR3 nucleotide sequence: TGTGCCAGCAGTACACAGGGACTAGCGAGAGCAGATACGCAGTATTTT.

The chain is built from TRBV7-9 and TRBJ2-3; 10 positions match TRBD2. This CDR3 region has 16 residues. Germline V CDR1 and CDR2: SEHNR, FQNEAQ (reference sequence). The J segment lost 1 base and the V segment lost 2 bases, leaving 3 bases of the junction unmatched. The CDR3 DNA sequence: TGTGCCAGCAGCTTACTCGGGACTAGCGGCACAGATACGCAGTATTTT. This translates into CASSLLGTSGTDTQYF.

The chain links TRBV12-3 or TRBV12-4 to TRBJ2-1; D is unclear. CDR3 length: 17 amino acids. V gave up 5 bases and J gave up 8 bases, with 25 bases separating them. The CDR3 DNA is TGTGCCAGCAGTCGCATCGGGCGACCGGATACAATAGATGAGCAGTTCTTC. Translation gives CASSRIGRPDTIDEQFF.

This clonotype was recorded many times. The gene calls are TRBV5-1 and TRBJ2-3, with D perhaps being TRBD1 or TRBD2 (5 bases each). The CDR3 has 16 amino acids. Trimming removed 0 bases at V and 3 bases at J, with 14 bases between. CDR1 SGHRS and CDR2 YFSETQ come from the germline V gene. The CDR3 nucleotides read TGCGCCAGCAGCTTGGTCTCAGGGAGTAATACAGATACGCAGTATTTT. Translated, it gives CASSLVSGSNTDTQYF.

This clonotype was seen ten or more times. In DNA form, the CDR3 reads TGCAGCCTGGGACAACACTATGGCTACACCTTC. Translating gives CSLGQHYGYTF. V usage is TRBV29-1 and J usage is TRBJ1-2; D is possibly TRBD1 (6 bases). Looked up from germline, CDR1 is SQVTM and CDR2 is ANQGSEA. The CDR3 consists of 11 residues. The V end was cut by 8 bases, the J end by 3 bases, with 10 bases between.

This clonotype has only a few counts. The chain uses TRBV5-1 and TRBJ2-1; 10 positions match TRBD2. Germline values: CDR1 SGHRS, CDR2 YFSETQ. Trimming at V came to 0 bases and at J to 7 bases, leaving 7 bases not matched to a gene. The CDR3 is made up of 16 amino acids. The CDR3 nucleotides are TGCGCCAGCAGCTTGGGGAGCGGGGGGGCCGTTAATGAGCAGTTCTTC. This sequence encodes CASSLGSGGAVNEQFF.

The genes are TRBV7-6 and TRBJ2-1, with D possibly TRBD2 on 5 matching bases. CDR1 is SGHVS and CDR2 is FNYEAQ in the germline V gene. V gave up 7 bases and J gave up 4 bases, with 17 bases separating them. This CDR3 contains 15 residues. CDR3 amino acids: CASTFPYSGYNEQFF. CDR3 DNA: TGTGCCAGCACCTTCCCGTACTCGGGATACAATGAGCAGTTCTTC.

This clonotype was counted only a few times. V is TRBV9 and J is TRBJ2-4; D is undetermined. CDR1 is SGDLS, CDR2 YYNGEE, per germline. V was cut by 3 bases and J by 8 bases, with 12 bases left in between. This CDR3 comprises 13 residues. Here the CDR3 DNA reads TGTGCCAGCAGCGCGTCCCCAGGCGACATTCAGTACTTC. Amino acid sequence: CASSASPGDIQYF.

The gene calls are TRBV27 and TRBJ1-5; perhaps TRBD1 as D (5 bases). The CDR3 contains 14 residues. Germline lookup yields CDR1 MNHEY and CDR2 SMNVEV (reference sequence). The ends were cut back, 6 bases at V and 6 bases at J, with 15 bases in the middle. CDR3 amino acids: CASSPIGGVQPQHF. As DNA, the CDR3 is TGTGCCAGCAGCCCGATTGGGGGGGTTCAGCCCCAGCATTTT.

This clonotype was picked up many times. V and J are TRBV20-1 and TRBJ1-2; D is uncertain. Trimming removed 1 base at V and 2 bases at J, with 8 bases between. Germline CDR1 and CDR2: DFQATT and SNEGSKA (reference sequence). This CDR3 spans 13 amino acids. The CDR3 DNA reads as TGCAGTGCTAGAGTGGAAGTAAACTATGGCTACACCTTC. It encodes CSARVEVNYGYTF.

This clonotype was seen a handful of times. The rearrangement links TRBV12-3 or TRBV12-4 to TRBJ1-5; weak D call: TRBD1 (6 bases). The CDR3 covers 13 residues. With 6 bases removed from V and 7 bases from J, the gap between germline ends came to 13 bases. In DNA form, the CDR3 reads TGTGCCAGCAGGTACAGGGCGGAACAGCCCCAGCATTTT. It codes for CASRYRAEQPQHF.

V usage is TRBV20-1 and J usage is TRBJ2-1; 9 nucleotides match TRBD2. After removal of 4 bases from V and 2 bases from J, the junction contained 9 bases not matched to a gene. The CDR3 loop spans 16 amino acids. CDR1 DFQATT and CDR2 SNEGSKA come from the germline V gene (reference sequence). CDR3: CSAKPLSGGPYNEQFF. The CDR3 nucleotides are TGCAGTGCTAAACCTCTTAGCGGGGGACCCTACAATGAGCAGTTCTTC.

The sample holds a few counts of this clonotype. The chain is built from TRBV5-1 and TRBJ2-3; D gene uncertain. The CDR3 is 14 amino acids. V dropped 0 bases and J dropped 2 bases, with 7 bases sitting between them. Per the germline V gene, CDR1 is SGHRS and CDR2 is YFSETQ. CDR3 nucleotides: TGCGCCAGCAGCTTGGACAGCCCCACAGATACGCAGTATTTT. Its translation: CASSLDSPTDTQYF.

This clonotype turned up a few times. The chain combines TRBV29-1 with TRBJ1-5, with D unresolved. The CDR3 totals 15 residues. Germline V CDR1 and CDR2: SQVTM, ANQGSEA. V dropped 0 bases and J dropped 1 base, with 10 bases sitting between them. Here the CDR3 reads CSVEDPGWSNQPQHF. CDR3 in DNA: TGCAGCGTTGAAGACCCAGGTTGGAGCAATCAGCCCCAGCATTTT.